This T cell receptor (beta chain) originates from a study of T cell responses to AZD1222 COVID-19 vaccine. This clone has just one count. TCRdb's table, derived via immunoSEQ multiplex PCR, lists solely in-frame clones and lacks some. The sample comprises roughly 150,000 clones, around 90% of which are singletons, and 3.5% to 4.5% rests with the top ten. Germline lookup yields CDR1 GTSNPN and CDR2 SVGIG (reference sequence). The CDR3 runs to 13 residues. V lost 3 bases and J lost 4; bases outside the gene matches: 2. The J gene is TRBJ1-2, the V gene TRBV30; 10 positions agree with TRBD1. The sample consisted of peripheral blood, taken on day 0 of AZD1222 vaccination. This TCR was recovered from an adult in good health. The CDR3 loop reads CAWSRDRGYGYTF. CDR3 DNA: TGTGCCTGGAGCCGGGACAGGGGCTATGGCTACACCTTC.